One and the same sample provided the 11 T cell receptor beta chains below, sequenced in a study of identical twins. TCRdb re-derived calls from the 5' RACE reads in MiXCR, one entry per CDR3 protein. Here the sample spans 550,000 to 800,000 distinct CDR3 sequences, roughly 6.6% being singletons. Separately, the same data were catalogued under a study of yellow fever vaccine responses in identical twins.

The sample was PBMCs. These TCRs come from a woman between 18 and 29 years old in good health.

This clonotype was observed at least ten times. The chain is built from TRBV6-1 and TRBJ1-6, with D maybe TRBD1 (6 bases). CDR3 length: 13 amino acids. Germline CDR1 and CDR2: MNHNS and SASEGT. V dropped 6 bases and J dropped 9 bases, with 12 bases sitting between them. The CDR3: CASRPNRASPLHF. The CDR3 bases are TGTGCCAGCAGACCGAACAGGGCTTCACCCCTCCACTTT.

The chain joins TRBV6-1 to TRBJ1-1; TRBD1 aligns across 8 bases. Unmatched junction bases numbered 8, after V lost 4 bases and J lost 4 bases. Germline V gene sequence: CDR1 MNHNS, CDR2 SASEGT. The CDR3 sequence is 15 residues long. The CDR3 loop reads CASSAETGGTTEAFF. The CDR3 bases are TGTGCCAGCAGTGCAGAAACAGGGGGAACCACTGAAGCTTTCTTT.

This clonotype was seen a few times. A read error may account for a junction end that differs from germline. This chain joins TRBV4-1 and TRBJ2-5, with D perhaps matching TRBD2 (5 bases). CDR3 size: 16 residues. The germline gives CDR1 MGHRA, CDR2 YSYEKL. CDR3: CASSQERGLARETQYF. The CDR3, as DNA: TGTGCCAGCAGCCAAGAGAGAGGACTGGCTCGGGAGACCCAGTACTTC.

The genes are TRBV28 and TRBJ1-3, with D possibly TRBD1 on 6 matching bases. Between the trimmed V and J ends, which lost 4 bases and 1 base, there was a span of 11 bases. Germline values: CDR1 MDHEN, CDR2 SYDVKM. The CDR3 covers 15 residues. CDR3: CASSSHQGSGNTIYF. The DNA for the CDR3 is TGTGCCAGCAGTTCGCACCAGGGGTCTGGAAACACCATATATTTT.

This chain links TRBV12-3 or TRBV12-4 with TRBJ1-5; D uncertain. The V end lost 6 bases, the J end lost 0 bases, and 6 bases lay between the germline ends. The CDR3 consists of 13 residues. CDR3 DNA sequence: TGTGCCAGCAGACGCAGTAGCAATCAGCCCCAGCATTTT. Protein product: CASRRSSNQPQHF.

In its sample, this clonotype was seen a few times. The chain has TRBV12-3 or TRBV12-4 and TRBJ2-2; maybe TRBD2 (6 bases). The V end was cut by 3 bases, the J end by 1 base, with 12 bases between. The CDR3 is 16 residues long. The CDR3 nucleotides read TGTGCCAGCAGTTTTCGAGGAGGGAAGAACACCGGGGAGCTGTTTTTT. Protein product: CASSFRGGKNTGELFF.

The V and J genes are TRBV5-1 and TRBJ1-5; no firm D call. Germline lookup yields CDR1 SGHRS and CDR2 YFSETQ. This CDR3 is 13 amino acids long. The germline V and J ends were trimmed by 0 bases and 3 bases, with 4 bases remaining between them. The CDR3 here is CASSLGYNQPQHF. Here the CDR3 DNA reads TGCGCCAGCAGCTTGGGCTACAATCAGCCCCAGCATTTT. Complete variable domain (other parts from reference TRBV5-1 and TRBJ1-5): KAGVTQTPRYLIKTRGQQVTLSCSPISGHRSVSWYQQTPGQGLQFLFEYFSETQRNKGNFPGRFSGRQFSNSRSEMNVSTLELGDSALYLCASSLGYNQPQHFGDGTRLSIL.

The chain is built from TRBV27 and TRBJ2-1; 13 positions agree with TRBD2. This CDR3 is built from 22 residues. The germline V gene encodes CDR1 MNHEY and CDR2 SMNVEV (reference sequence). V gave up 6 bases and J gave up 0 bases; unmatched junction bases: 20. CDR3 in amino acids: CASRLVGLAGVKGRGSYNEQFF. The CDR3 coding sequence is TGTGCCAGCAGATTAGTTGGACTAGCGGGAGTTAAGGGGCGGGGCTCCTACAATGAGCAGTTCTTC.

This sequence joins TRBV20-1 and TRBJ2-5; D remains ambiguous. This CDR3 is 13 amino acids long. Trimming cost V 3 bases and J 1 base, with 9 bases left between them. Germline values: CDR1 DFQATT, CDR2 SNEGSKA (reference sequence). The CDR3 coding sequence is TGCAGTGCTAGCGGCCAGGCCCAAGAGACCCAGTACTTC. This sequence encodes CSASGQAQETQYF.

This chain links TRBV5-6 with TRBJ2-1; no reliable D call. V lost 4 bases and J 8 bases, leaving 13 bases between the germline ends. There are 13 residues in the CDR3. Germline CDR1 and CDR2: SGHDT and YYEEEE. CDR3 sequence (DNA): TGTGCCAGCAGCCCTCGCCTCGTTTATGAGCAGTTCTTC. This encodes CASSPRLVYEQFF.

This clonotype was detected only a few times. The V call is TRBV11-2, the J call TRBJ2-3; TRBD2 matches at 7 bases. Germline V lookup: CDR1 SGHAT, CDR2 FQNNGV. The CDR3 runs 17 residues. J was trimmed by 2 bases and V by 1 base; bases with no gene match: 9. The CDR3 protein is CASSLGASGPPTDTQYF. CDR3 coding DNA: TGTGCCAGCAGCTTAGGTGCTAGCGGACCTCCCACAGATACGCAGTATTTT.